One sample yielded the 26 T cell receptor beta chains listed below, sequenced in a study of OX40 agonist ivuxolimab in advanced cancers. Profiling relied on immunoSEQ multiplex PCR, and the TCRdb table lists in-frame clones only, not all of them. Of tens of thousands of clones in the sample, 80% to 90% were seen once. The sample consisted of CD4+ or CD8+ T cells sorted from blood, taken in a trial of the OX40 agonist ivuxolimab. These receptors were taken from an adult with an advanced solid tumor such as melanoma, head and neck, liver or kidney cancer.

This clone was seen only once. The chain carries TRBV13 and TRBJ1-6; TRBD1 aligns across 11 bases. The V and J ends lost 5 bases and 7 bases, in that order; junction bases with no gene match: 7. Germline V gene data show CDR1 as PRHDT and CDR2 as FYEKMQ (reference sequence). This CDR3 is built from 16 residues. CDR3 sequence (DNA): TGTGCCAGCAGCCCCAAACGGGACAGGGGGAATTCACCCCTCCACTTT. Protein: CASSPKRDRGNSPLHF.

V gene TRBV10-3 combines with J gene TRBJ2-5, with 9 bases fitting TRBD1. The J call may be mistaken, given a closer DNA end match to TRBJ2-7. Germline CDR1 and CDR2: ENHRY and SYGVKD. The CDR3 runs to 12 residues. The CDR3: CAVAGTGNEQYF. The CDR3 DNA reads TGTGCCGTCGCCGGGACAGGGAACGAGCAGTACTTC.

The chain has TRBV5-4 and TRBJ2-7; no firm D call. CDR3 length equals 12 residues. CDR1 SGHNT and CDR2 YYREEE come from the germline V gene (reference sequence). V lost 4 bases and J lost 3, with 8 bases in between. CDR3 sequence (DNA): TGTGCCAGCAGCCGGACGGACTACGAGCAGTACTTC. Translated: CASSRTDYEQYF.

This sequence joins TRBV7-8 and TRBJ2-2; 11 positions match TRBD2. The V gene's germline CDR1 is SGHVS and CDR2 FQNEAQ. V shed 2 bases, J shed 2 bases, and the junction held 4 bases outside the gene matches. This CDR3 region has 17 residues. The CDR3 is CASSLMGLAVNTGELFF. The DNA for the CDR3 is TGTGCCAGCAGCTTAATGGGACTAGCGGTTAACACCGGGGAGCTGTTTTTT.

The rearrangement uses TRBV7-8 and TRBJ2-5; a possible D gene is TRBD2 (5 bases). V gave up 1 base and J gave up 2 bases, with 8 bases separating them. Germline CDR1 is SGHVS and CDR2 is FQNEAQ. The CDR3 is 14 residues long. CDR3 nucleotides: TGTGCCAGCAGCTTAGTAGCGCAACAAGAGACCCAGTACTTC. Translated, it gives CASSLVAQQETQYF.

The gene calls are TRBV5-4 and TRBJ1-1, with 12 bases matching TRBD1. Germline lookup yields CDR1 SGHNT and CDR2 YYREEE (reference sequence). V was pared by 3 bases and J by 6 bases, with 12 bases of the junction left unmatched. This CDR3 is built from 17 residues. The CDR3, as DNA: TGTGCCAGCAGCTCTAAAGCCGGGACAGGGGGCAAGGCTGAAGCTTTCTTT. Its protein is CASSSKAGTGGKAEAFF.

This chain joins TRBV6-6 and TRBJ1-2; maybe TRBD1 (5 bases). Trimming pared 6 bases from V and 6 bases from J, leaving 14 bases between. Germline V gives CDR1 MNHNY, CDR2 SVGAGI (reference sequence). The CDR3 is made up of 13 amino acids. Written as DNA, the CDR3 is TGTGCCAGCAGCCGCGACAGCCCCAATGGCTACACCTTC. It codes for CASSRDSPNGYTF.

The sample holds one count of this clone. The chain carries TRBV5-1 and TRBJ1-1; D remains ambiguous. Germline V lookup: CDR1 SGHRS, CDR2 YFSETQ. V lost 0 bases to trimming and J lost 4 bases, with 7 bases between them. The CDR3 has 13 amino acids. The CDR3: CASSLEVTTEAFF. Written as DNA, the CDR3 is TGCGCCAGCAGCTTGGAGGTGACCACTGAAGCTTTCTTT. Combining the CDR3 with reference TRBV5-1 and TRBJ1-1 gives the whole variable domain KAGVTQTPRYLIKTRGQQVTLSCSPISGHRSVSWYQQTPGQGLQFLFEYFSETQRNKGNFPGRFSGRQFSNSRSEMNVSTLELGDSALYLCASSLEVTTEAFFGQGTRLTVV.

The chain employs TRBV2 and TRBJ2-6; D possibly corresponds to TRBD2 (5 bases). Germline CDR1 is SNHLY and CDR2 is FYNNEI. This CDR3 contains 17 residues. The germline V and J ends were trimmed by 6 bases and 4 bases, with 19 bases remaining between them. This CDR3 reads CASSPTGSGRGANVLTF. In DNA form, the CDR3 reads TGTGCCAGCAGCCCTACTGGGTCGGGGAGAGGGGCCAACGTCCTGACTTTC.

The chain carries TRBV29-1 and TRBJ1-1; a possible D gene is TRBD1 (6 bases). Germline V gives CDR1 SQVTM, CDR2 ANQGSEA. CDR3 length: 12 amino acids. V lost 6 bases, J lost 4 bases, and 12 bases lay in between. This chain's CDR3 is CSVLQGGTEAFF. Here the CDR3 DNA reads TGCAGCGTATTACAGGGAGGCACTGAAGCTTTCTTT.

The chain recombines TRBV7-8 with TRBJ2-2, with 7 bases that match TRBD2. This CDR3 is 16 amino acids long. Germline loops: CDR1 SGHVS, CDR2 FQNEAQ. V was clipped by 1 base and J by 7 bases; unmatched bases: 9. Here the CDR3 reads CASSLDGGGWVGELFF. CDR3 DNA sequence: TGTGCCAGCAGCTTAGATGGCGGGGGATGGGTCGGGGAGCTGTTTTTT.

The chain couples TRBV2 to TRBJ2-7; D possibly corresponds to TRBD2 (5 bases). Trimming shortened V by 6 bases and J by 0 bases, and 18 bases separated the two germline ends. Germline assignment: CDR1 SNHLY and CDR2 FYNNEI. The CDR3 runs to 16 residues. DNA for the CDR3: TGTGCCAGCAGAGTTCTTAGCGAATTGAGCTCCTACGAGCAGTACTTC. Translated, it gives CASRVLSELSSYEQYF. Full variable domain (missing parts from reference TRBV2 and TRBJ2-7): EPEVTQTPSHQVTQMGQEVILRCVPISNHLYFYWYRQILGQKVEFLVSFYNNEISEKSEIFDDQFSVERPDGSNFTLKIRSTKLEDSAMYFCASRVLSELSSYEQYFGPGTRLTVT.

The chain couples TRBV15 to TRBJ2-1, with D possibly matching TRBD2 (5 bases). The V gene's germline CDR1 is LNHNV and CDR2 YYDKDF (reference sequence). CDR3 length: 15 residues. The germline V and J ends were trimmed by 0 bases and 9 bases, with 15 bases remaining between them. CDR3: CATSRDRGTGGEQFF. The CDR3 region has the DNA TGTGCCACCAGCAGAGATCGGGGAACCGGCGGTGAGCAGTTCTTC.

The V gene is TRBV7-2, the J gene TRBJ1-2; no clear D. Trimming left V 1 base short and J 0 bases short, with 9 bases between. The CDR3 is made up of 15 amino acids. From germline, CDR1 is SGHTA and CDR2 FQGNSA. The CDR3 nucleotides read TGTGCCAGCAGCTTAGAGTGGGCGGCTAACTATGGCTACACCTTC. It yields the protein CASSLEWAANYGYTF.

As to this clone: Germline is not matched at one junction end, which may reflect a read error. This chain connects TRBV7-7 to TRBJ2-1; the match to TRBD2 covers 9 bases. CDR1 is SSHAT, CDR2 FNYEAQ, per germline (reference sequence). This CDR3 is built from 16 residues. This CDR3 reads CASSPGGGRALNEQFF. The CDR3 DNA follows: TGTGCTAGCAGCCCAGGTGGCGGGAGGGCCCTCAATGAGCAGTTCTTC.

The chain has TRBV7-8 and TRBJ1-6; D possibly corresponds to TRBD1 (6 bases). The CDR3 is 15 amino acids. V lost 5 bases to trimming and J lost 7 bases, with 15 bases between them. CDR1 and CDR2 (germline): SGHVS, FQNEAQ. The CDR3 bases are TGTGCCAGCAGCCTACTGGACAGCCTGAATTCACCCCTCCACTTT. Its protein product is CASSLLDSLNSPLHF.

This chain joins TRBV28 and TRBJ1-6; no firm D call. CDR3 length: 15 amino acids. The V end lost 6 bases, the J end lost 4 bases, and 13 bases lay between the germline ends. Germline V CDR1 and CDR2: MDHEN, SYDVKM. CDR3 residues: CASSLGSDYNSPLHF. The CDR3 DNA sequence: TGTGCCAGCAGCTTAGGGAGCGATTATAATTCACCCCTCCACTTT. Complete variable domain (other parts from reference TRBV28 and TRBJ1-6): DVKVTQSSRYLVKRTGEKVFLECVQDMDHENMFWYRQDPGLGLRLIYFSYDVKMKEKGDIPEGYSVSREKKERFSLILESASTNQTSMYLCASSLGSDYNSPLHFGNGTRLTVT.

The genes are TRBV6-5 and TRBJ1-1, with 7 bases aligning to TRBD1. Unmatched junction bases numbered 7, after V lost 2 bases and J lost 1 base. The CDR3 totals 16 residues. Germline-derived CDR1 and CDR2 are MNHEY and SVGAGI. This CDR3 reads CASSYRTGVKNTEAFF. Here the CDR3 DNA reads TGTGCCAGCAGTTACCGGACAGGCGTTAAGAACACTGAAGCTTTCTTT.

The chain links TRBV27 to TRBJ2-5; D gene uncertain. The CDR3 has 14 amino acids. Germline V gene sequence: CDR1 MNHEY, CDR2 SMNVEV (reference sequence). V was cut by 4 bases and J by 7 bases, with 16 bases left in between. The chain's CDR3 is CASSSRAQKGTQYF. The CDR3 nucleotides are TGTGCCAGCAGTTCCCGGGCTCAAAAAGGGACCCAGTACTTC.

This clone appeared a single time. CDR3 nucleotides: TGTGCCACCGGGGGACCGGGAGAGACCCAGTACTTC. The encoded protein is CATGGPGETQYF. The J gene is TRBJ2-5, the V gene TRBV11-2; the D gene is possibly TRBD2 (6 bases). The CDR3 runs to 12 residues. Trimming took 10 bases from V and 4 from J, leaving 13 bases between them. Germline V lookup: CDR1 SGHAT, CDR2 FQNNGV.

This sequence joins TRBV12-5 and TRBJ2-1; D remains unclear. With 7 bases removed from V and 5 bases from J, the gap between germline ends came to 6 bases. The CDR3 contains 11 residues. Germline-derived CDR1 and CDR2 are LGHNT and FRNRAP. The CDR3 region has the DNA TGTGCTAGTGCGCCCGACAATGAGCAGTTCTTC. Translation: CASAPDNEQFF.

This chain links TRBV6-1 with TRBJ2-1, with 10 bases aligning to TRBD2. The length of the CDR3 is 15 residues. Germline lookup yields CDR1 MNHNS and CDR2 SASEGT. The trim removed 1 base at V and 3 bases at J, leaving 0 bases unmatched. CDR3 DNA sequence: TGTGCCAGCAGTGAAGGACTAGCGGGCTACAATGAGCAGTTCTTC. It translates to CASSEGLAGYNEQFF.

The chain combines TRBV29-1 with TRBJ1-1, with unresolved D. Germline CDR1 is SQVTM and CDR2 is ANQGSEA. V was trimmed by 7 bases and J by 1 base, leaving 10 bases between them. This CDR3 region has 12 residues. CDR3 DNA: TGCAGCGCTCGGAGGGAGAACACTGAAGCTTTCTTT. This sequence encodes CSARRENTEAFF.

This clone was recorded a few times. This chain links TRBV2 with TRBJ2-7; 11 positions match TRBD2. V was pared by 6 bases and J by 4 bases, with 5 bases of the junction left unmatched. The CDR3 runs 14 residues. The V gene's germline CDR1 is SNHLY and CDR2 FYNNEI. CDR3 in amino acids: CASRPTSGRYEQYF. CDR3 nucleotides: TGTGCCAGCAGACCCACTAGCGGGAGATACGAGCAGTACTTC.

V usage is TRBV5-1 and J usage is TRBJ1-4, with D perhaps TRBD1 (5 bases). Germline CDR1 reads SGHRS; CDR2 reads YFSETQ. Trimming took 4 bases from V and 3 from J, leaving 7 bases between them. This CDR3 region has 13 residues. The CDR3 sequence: CASSPTANEKLFF. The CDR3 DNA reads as TGCGCCAGCAGCCCGACAGCTAATGAAAAACTGTTTTTT. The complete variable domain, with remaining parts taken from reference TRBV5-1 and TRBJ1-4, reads KAGVTQTPRYLIKTRGQQVTLSCSPISGHRSVSWYQQTPGQGLQFLFEYFSETQRNKGNFPGRFSGRQFSNSRSEMNVSTLELGDSALYLCASSPTANEKLFFGSGTQLSVL.

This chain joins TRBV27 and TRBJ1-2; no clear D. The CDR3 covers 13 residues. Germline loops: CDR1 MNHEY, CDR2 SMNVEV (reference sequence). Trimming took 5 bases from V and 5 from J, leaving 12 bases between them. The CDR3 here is CASSPPAGYGYTF. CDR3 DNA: TGTGCCAGCAGTCCCCCGGCAGGTTATGGCTACACCTTC.